Presented here are 8 T cell receptor beta chains from one specimen sequenced in a study of CD8+ T cells in alopecia areata. cDNA serving as the sequencing template came from extracted, reverse transcribed RNA. The repertoire was sequenced with immunoSEQ multiplex PCR; TCRdb's copy has only in-frame clones and lacks some. Seen here are under 250,000 clones, about 50% observed once, and the top ten hold around 1.6%. Treatment meaning: oral pan-JAK inhibitor, 5-10 mg twice daily. Here the sequenced sample was CD4+ T cells sorted from blood, taken at week 4, from a patient treated with tofacitinib. These receptors originate from a human donor with alopecia areata.

The chain uses TRBV7-9 and TRBJ1-2, with 9 nucleotides matching TRBD1. The CDR3 consists of 12 residues. V lost 5 bases to trimming and J lost 8 bases; unmatched junction nucleotides: 3. The germline V gene has CDR1 SEHNR and CDR2 FQNEAQ (reference sequence). CDR3 sequence reads: CASSRQGDGYTF. DNA of the CDR3: TGTGCCAGCAGCCGACAGGGGGACGGCTACACCTTC.

For this clone: The sample carries other DNA sequences with the same CDR3. Here the CDR3 reads CAWSVSRDQPQHF. DNA for the CDR3: TGTGCCTGGAGTGTGTCCAGGGATCAGCCCCAGCATTTT. The genes are TRBV30 and TRBJ1-5, with D tentatively TRBD1 (5 bases). The germline V and J ends were trimmed by 0 bases and 5 bases, with 8 bases remaining between them. The CDR3 has 13 residues. The germline CDR1 and CDR2 sequences are GTSNPN and SVGIG (reference sequence).

The CDR3 DNA reads TGCGCCAGCAGCCAAGTCCCCGTTCAGACTGGGGCCAACGTCCTGACTTTC. Translated: CASSQVPVQTGANVLTF. This chain links TRBV4-3 with TRBJ2-6; D ambiguous. Germline CDR1 reads LGHNA; CDR2 reads YSLEER. V gave up 1 base and J gave up 2 bases, with 12 bases separating them. CDR3 length: 17 residues.

The chain recombines TRBV30 with TRBJ2-7; 8 nucleotides agree with TRBD1. The germline V gene has CDR1 GTSNPN and CDR2 SVGIG (reference sequence). The CDR3 loop spans 12 amino acids. The junction had 4 bases not matched to a gene; V was cut back by 7 bases and J by 2 bases. The CDR3 coding sequence is TGTGCCTCTACAGGGGGACCCTACGAGCAGTACTTC. Its protein is CASTGGPYEQYF.

V usage is TRBV4-3 and J usage is TRBJ1-5; 7 bases align to TRBD1. CDR1 is LGHNA, CDR2 YSLEER, per germline. V gave up 0 bases and J gave up 6 bases; unmatched junction bases: 5. CDR3 length equals 15 residues. CDR3 protein: CASSQDTGVGQPQHF. The CDR3 nucleotides are TGCGCCAGCAGCCAAGATACAGGGGTTGGTCAGCCCCAGCATTTT.

The chain joins TRBV29-1 to TRBJ1-5, with TRBD1 identical over 7 bases. The CDR3 length is 13 residues. The V and J ends lost 8 bases and 8 bases, in that order; junction bases with no gene match: 12. The germline V gene has CDR1 SQVTM and CDR2 ANQGSEA. As DNA, the CDR3 is TGCAGCACCCGGGACAGCCTGGATGAGCCCCAGCATTTT. Protein sequence: CSTRDSLDEPQHF.

This chain uses TRBV4-1 with TRBJ1-1; a weak D match, TRBD1 (6 bases). V lost 0 bases and J lost 1, with 21 bases in between. The CDR3 extends over 19 amino acids. Looked up from germline, CDR1 is MGHRA and CDR2 is YSYEKL. CDR3 protein: CASSQERSSKTGRNTEAFF. The CDR3 DNA is TGCGCCAGCAGCCAAGAACGAAGCTCCAAGACAGGACGGAACACTGAAGCTTTCTTT.

This chain uses TRBV29-1 with TRBJ2-7, with TRBD1 matching 11 bases. The CDR3 loop spans 13 amino acids. Per germline, CDR1 SQVTM and CDR2 ANQGSEA. The V segment lost 6 bases and the J segment 6 bases; nucleotides outside the gene matches: 7. The CDR3 spells CSVHGTGGPEQYF. The CDR3 nucleotides are TGCAGCGTCCACGGGACAGGGGGACCCGAGCAGTACTTC.